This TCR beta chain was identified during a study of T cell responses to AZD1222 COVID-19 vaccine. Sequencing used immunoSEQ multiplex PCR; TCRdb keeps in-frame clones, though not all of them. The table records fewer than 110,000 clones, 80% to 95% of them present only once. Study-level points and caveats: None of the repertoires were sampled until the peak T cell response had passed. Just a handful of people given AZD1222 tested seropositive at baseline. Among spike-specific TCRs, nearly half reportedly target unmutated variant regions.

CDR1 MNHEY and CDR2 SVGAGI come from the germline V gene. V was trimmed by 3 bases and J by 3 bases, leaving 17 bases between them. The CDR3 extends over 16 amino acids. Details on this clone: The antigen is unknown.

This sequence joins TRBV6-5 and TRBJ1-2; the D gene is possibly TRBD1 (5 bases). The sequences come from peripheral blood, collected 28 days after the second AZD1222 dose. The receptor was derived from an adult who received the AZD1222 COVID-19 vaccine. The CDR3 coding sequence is TGTGCCAGCAGTTATGGATGGGGGTTTGGGGACTATGGCTACACCTTC. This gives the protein CASSYGWGFGDYGYTF.